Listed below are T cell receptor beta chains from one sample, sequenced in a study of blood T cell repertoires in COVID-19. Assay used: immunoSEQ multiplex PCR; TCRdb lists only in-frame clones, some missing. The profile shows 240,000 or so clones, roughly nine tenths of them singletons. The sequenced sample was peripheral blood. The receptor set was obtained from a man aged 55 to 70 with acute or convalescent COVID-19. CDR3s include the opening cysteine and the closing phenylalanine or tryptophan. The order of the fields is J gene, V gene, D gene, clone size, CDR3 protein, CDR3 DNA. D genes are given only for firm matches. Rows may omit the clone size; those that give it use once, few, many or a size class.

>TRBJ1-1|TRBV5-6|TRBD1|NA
CASSAQGARNTEAFF
TGTGCCAGCAGCGCACAGGGGGCGCGGAACACTGAAGCTTTCTTT
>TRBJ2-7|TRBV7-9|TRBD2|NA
CASSSTSGISYEQYF
TGTGCCAGCAGTTCGACTAGCGGGATTTCCTACGAGCAGTACTTC
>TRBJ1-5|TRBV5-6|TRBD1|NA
CASSQGQGAYQPQHF
TGTGCCAGCAGCCAAGGACAGGGGGCTTATCAGCCCCAGCATTTT
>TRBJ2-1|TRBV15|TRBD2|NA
CATSRALAGLNEQFF
TGTGCCACCAGCAGAGCCCTAGCGGGTCTCAATGAGCAGTTCTTC
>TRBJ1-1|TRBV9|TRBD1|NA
CASSVVGGEGSTEAFF
TGTGCCAGCAGCGTAGTAGGGGGCGAAGGGAGCACTGAAGCTTTCTTT
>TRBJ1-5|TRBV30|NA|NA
CAWSVNRSGPQHF
TGTGCCTGGAGTGTAAACAGGTCTGGGCCCCAGCATTTT
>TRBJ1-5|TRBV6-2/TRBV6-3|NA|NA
CASSQGTNQPQHF
TGTGCCAGCAGTCAGGGGACCAATCAGCCCCAGCATTTT
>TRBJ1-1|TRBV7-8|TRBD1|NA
CASTDQGGFTEAFF
TGTGCCAGCACCGACCAAGGGGGCTTCACTGAAGCTTTCTTT
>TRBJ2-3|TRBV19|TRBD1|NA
CASRVSGGPDTQYF
TGTGCCAGTCGGGTGTCAGGGGGCCCAGATACGCAGTATTTT
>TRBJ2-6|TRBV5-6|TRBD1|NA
CASSLDGQGPGANVLTF
TGTGCCAGCAGCTTGGATGGACAGGGCCCTGGGGCCAACGTCCTGACTTTC
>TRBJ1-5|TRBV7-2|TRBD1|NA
CASSSRTGRGQPQHF
TGTGCCAGCAGCTCACGGACAGGGAGGGGTCAGCCCCAGCATTTT
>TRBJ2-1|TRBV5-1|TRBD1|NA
CASSSKLQGAEQFF
TGCGCCAGCAGCTCCAAACTACAGGGGGCTGAGCAGTTCTTC
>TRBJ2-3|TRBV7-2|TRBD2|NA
CASSLGLQASTDTQYF
TGTGCCAGCAGCCTGGGACTACAAGCTAGCACAGATACGCAGTATTTT
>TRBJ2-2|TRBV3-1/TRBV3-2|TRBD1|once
CASSQDTGQGTIGELFF
TGTGCCAGCAGCCAAGATACAGGACAGGGAACCATCGGGGAGCTGTTTTTT
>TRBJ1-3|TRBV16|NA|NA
CASSPSGNTIYF
TGTGCCAGCAGCCCGTCGGGAAACACCATATATTTT
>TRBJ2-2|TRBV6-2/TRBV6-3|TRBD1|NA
CASSSAGTGIPGELFF
TGTGCCAGCAGTTCCGCCGGGACAGGGATCCCCGGGGAGCTGTTTTTT
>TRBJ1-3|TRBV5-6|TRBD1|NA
CASSLDRVAGNTIYF
TGTGCCAGCAGCCTTGACAGGGTCGCAGGAAACACCATATATTTT
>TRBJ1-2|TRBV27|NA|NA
CASSLSLPGDYGYTF
TGTGCCAGCAGTTTATCGCTGCCAGGGGACTATGGCTACACCTTC
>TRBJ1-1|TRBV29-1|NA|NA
CSVEIVEAFF
TGCAGCGTTGAGATAGTTGAAGCTTTCTTT
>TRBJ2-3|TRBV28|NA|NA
CASTQLAPGTDTQYF
TGTGCCAGCACACAGCTAGCGCCGGGGACAGATACGCAGTATTTT
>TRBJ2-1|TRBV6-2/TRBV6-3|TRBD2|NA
CASSYRGLAGVNEQFF
TGTGCCAGCAGTTACAGGGGACTAGCGGGAGTCAATGAGCAGTTCTTC
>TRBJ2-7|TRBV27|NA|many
CASSRGWGYEQYF
TGTGCCAGCAGCCGGGGATGGGGCTACGAGCAGTACTTC
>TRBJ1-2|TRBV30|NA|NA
CAWRPPGPKLAGVTF
TGTGCCTGGAGACCGCCAGGCCCCAAATTAGCAGGGGTCACCTTC
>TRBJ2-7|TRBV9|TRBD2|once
CASSGTSGSPEQYF
TGTGCCAGCAGCGGCACTAGCGGGAGTCCCGAGCAGTACTTC
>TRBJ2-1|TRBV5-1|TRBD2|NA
CASSVTSGRVYNEQFF
TGCGCCAGCAGCGTGACTAGCGGGAGGGTCTACAATGAGCAGTTCTTC
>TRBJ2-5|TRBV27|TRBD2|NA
CASSLTSGREETQYF
TGTGCCAGCAGTTTGACTAGCGGGAGGGAAGAGACCCAGTACTTC
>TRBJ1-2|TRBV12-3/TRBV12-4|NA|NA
CASSTNYGYTF
TGTGCCAGCAGCACTAACTATGGCTACACCTTC
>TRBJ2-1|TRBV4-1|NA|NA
CASSQEGGPSYNEQFF
TGCGCCAGCAGCCAAGAGGGGGGTCCCTCCTACAATGAGCAGTTCTTC
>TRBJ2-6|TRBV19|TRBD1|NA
CASKGQSSGANVLTF
TGTGCCAGTAAGGGACAGAGCTCTGGGGCCAACGTCCTGACTTTC
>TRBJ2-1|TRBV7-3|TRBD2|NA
CASSWDSGSSYNEQFF
TGTGCCAGCAGCTGGGATAGCGGGAGCTCCTACAATGAGCAGTTCTTC
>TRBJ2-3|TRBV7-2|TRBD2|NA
CASSALAGFIADTQYF
TGTGCCAGCAGCGCGCTAGCGGGATTTATCGCAGATACGCAGTATTTT
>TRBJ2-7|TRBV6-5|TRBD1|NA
CASSYHGQAYEQYF
TGTGCCAGCAGTTACCATGGACAGGCCTACGAGCAGTACTTC
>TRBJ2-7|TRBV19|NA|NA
CASSILRDSSYEQYF
TGTGCCAGTAGTATTCTGCGGGACAGCTCCTACGAGCAGTACTTC
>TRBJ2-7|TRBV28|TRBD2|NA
CASSPQLAGDEQYF
TGTGCCAGCAGTCCCCAATTAGCGGGTGACGAGCAGTACTTC
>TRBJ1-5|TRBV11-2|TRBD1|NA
CASSPGTGADQPQHF
TGTGCCAGCAGCCCCGGGACAGGGGCAGATCAGCCCCAGCATTTT
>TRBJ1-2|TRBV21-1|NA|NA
CASSRRTGDNYGYTF
TGTGCCAGCAGCAGGCGGACAGGGGATAACTATGGCTACACCTTC
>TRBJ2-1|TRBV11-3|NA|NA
CASSLDGLARRGYNEQFF
TGTGCCAGCAGCTTAGATGGGCTAGCAAGACGGGGCTACAATGAGCAGTTCTTC
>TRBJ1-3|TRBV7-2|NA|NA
CASSFSPNGNTIYF
TGTGCCAGCAGCTTTAGCCCAAACGGAAACACCATATATTTT
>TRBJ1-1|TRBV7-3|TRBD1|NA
CASSPTGGWSTEAFF
TGTGCCAGCAGCCCGACAGGGGGCTGGAGCACTGAAGCTTTCTTT
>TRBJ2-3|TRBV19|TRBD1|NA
CASTTTTGGSDTQYF
TGTGCCAGTACGACAACGACAGGGGGATCAGATACGCAGTATTTT
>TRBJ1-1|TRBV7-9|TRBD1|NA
CASSLGLTGANTEAFF
TGTGCCAGCAGCTTAGGCCTGACAGGGGCTAACACTGAAGCTTTCTTT
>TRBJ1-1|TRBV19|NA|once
CASSTRQENTEAFF
TGTGCCAGTAGTACAAGACAGGAGAACACTGAAGCTTTCTTT
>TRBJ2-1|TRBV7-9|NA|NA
CASSSSSLPLISNEQFF
TGTGCCAGCAGCTCTAGCAGTCTACCCTTAATATCCAATGAGCAGTTCTTC
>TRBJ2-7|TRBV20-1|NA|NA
CSASNPESYEQYF
TGCAGTGCTAGTAACCCAGAATCCTACGAGCAGTACTTC
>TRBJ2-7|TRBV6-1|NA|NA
CASSESGYEQYF
TGTGCCAGCAGTGAATCCGGCTACGAGCAGTACTTC
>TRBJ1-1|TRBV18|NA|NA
CASSPQGAQTEAFF
TGTGCCAGCTCACCCCAGGGCGCACAAACTGAAGCTTTCTTT
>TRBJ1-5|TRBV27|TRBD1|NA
CASSLRPTQGVGSNQPQHF
TGTGCCAGCAGTCTCCGCCCAACACAGGGGGTGGGGAGCAATCAGCCCCAGCATTTT
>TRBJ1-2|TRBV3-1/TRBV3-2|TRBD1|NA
CASSHYKDRGSYGYTF
TGTGCCAGCAGCCACTATAAGGACAGGGGATCCTATGGCTACACCTTC
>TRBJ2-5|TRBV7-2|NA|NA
CASSLVRQTQETQYF
TGTGCCAGCAGCTTAGTACGACAGACCCAAGAGACCCAGTACTTC
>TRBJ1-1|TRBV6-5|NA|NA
CASSYLSRANTEAFF
TGTGCCAGCAGTTACTTGAGCAGGGCCAACACTGAAGCTTTCTTT
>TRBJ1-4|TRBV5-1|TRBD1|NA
CASSPGQGYEKLFF
TGCGCCAGCAGCCCAGGACAGGGTTATGAAAAACTGTTTTTT
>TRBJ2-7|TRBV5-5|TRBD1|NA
CASRRQGAYEQYF
TGTGCCAGCCGCAGACAGGGCGCGTACGAGCAGTACTTC
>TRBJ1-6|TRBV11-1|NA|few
CASSPDRSGSPLHF
TGTGCCAGCAGCCCAGACAGGTCTGGTTCACCCCTCCACTTT
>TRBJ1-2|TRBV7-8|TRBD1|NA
CASSVRTGGRGYTF
TGTGCCAGCAGCGTTCGGACAGGGGGCAGAGGCTACACCTTC
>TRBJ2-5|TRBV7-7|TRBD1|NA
CASSLGGRTGQETQYF
TGTGCTAGCAGCTTAGGAGGAAGGACAGGCCAAGAGACCCAGTACTTC
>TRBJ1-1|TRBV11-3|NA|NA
CASRKEGWGQDTEAFF
TGTGCCAGCAGGAAAGAAGGTTGGGGGCAGGACACTGAAGCTTTCTTT
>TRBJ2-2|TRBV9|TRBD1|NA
CASSPKDRANTGELFF
TGTGCCAGCAGCCCCAAGGACAGGGCGAACACCGGGGAGCTGTTTTTT
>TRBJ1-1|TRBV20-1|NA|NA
CSASNPVNTEAFF
TGCAGTGCTAGTAATCCTGTGAACACTGAAGCTTTCTTT
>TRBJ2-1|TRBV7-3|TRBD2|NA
CASSPASGSHNEQFF
TGTGCCAGCAGCCCAGCTAGCGGCTCCCACAATGAGCAGTTCTTC
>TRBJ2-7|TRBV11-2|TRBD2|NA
CASSRGGVMYEQYF
TGTGCCAGCAGCCGCGGGGGAGTGATGTACGAGCAGTACTTC